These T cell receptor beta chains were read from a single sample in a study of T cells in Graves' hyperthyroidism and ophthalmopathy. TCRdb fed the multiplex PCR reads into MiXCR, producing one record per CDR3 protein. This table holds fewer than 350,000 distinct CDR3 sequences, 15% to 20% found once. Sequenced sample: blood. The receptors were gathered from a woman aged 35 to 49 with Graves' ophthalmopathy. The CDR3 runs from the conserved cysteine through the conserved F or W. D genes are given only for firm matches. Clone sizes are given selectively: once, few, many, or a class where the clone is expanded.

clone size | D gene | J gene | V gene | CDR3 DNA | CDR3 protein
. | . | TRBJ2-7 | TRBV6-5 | TGTGCCAGCAGTCCTACTACGGGCGCGGACGAGCAGTCCTTC | CASSPTTGADEQSF
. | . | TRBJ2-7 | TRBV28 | TGTGCCAGAAGGAAGGCAGGGGAGGGCTACGAGCAGTACTTC | CARRKAGEGYEQYF
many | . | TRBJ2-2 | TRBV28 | TGTGCCAGCAGTAAAGGACTTACCGGGGAGCTGTTTTTT | CASSKGLTGELFF
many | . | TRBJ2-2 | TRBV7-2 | TGTGCCAGCAGCTTAGGTGACAGGTTCGACACCGGGGAGCTGTTTTTT | CASSLGDRFDTGELFF
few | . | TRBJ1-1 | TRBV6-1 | TGTGCCAGCAGTACGGTTTACAACACTGAAGCTTCCTTT | CASSTVYNTEASF
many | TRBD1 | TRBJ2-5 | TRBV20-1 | TGCAGTGCCACGGGGCCGCAGGGGGCGACTGTGGCCGGGGGGACCCAGTACTTC | CSATGPQGATVAGGTQYF
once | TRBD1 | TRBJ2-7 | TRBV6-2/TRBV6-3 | TGTGCCAGCAGTTACAGGGGGCTGAACGAGCAGTACTTC | CASSYRGLNEQYF
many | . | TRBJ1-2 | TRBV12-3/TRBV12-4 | TGTGCCAGCCTAAGAAGGGGAGTCTATGGCTACACCTTC | CASLRRGVYGYTF
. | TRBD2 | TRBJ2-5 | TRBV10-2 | TGCGCCAGCCGCTCCCCGGGCGGGGGGGAGACCCAGTACTTC | CASRSPGGGETQYF
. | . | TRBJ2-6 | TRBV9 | TGTGCCATCAGCGTATTGGCGGGCTCTGGGGCCAACGTCCTGACTTTC | CAISVLAGSGANVLTF
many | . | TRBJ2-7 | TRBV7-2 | TGTACCAGCAGCCACCGGGGGGCCCACGAGCAGTACTTC | CTSSHRGAHEQYF
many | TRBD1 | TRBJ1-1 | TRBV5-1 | TGCGCCAGCAGTGTCTCGAGGACAGGGTTGAACACTGAAGCTTTCTTT | CASSVSRTGLNTEAFF
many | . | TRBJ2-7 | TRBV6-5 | TGTGCCAGCAGTTTGATTACCGACGAGCAGTACTTC | CASSLITDEQYF
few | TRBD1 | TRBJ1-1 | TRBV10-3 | TGTGCCATCAGCGACAGGGAGTTTCTCTTT | CAISDREFLF
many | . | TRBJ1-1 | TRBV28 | TGTGCCAGCATAAGATGGAGGACAGTGAACACTGAAGCTTTCTTT | CASIRWRTVNTEAFF
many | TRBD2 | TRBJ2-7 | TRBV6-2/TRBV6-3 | TGTGCCAGCAGTTCCCTCTCAGGAAGCGGGAGAGTCTTGTACTTC | CASSSLSGSGRVLYF
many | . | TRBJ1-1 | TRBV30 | TGTGCCTGGAATCGGGGCGGCGTGGGGAACACTGAAGCTTTCTTT | CAWNRGGVGNTEAFF
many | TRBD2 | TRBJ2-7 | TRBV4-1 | TGCGCCAGCAGCCAAGATCTAGCGGGAGCGTATGAGCAGTACTTC | CASSQDLAGAYEQYF
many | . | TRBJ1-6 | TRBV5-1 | TGCGCCAGCAGCCCATTTGAGGGGAATTCACCCCTCCACTTT | CASSPFEGNSPLHF
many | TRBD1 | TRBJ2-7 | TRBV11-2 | TGTGCCAGCAGCTTAGACGGGACAGGCTACGAGCAGTACTTC | CASSLDGTGYEQYF
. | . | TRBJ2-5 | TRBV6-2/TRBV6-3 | TGTGCCACCAGTTTTTCCGGGAGAGAGAGCCAGTACTTC | CATSFSGRESQYF
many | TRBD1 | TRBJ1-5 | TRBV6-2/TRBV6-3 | TGTGCCAGCAGCCGTCCCCGGGACAGAAATCAGCCCCAGCATTTT | CASSRPRDRNQPQHF
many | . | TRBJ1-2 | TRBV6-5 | TGTGCCAGCAGTTACTATGCAGGAGGGCTGAGGGACTATGGCTACACCTTC | CASSYYAGGLRDYGYTF
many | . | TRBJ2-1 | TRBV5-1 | TGCGCCAGCAGCTTGGTTACAGGACCTTGGGACAATGAGCAGTTCTTC | CASSLVTGPWDNEQFF
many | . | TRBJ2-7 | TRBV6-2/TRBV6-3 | TGTGCCAGCAGTTACTCGGACTCTTCCCCCTCCTACGAGCAGTACTTC | CASSYSDSSPSYEQYF
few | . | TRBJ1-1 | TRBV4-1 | TGCGCCAGCAGCCAAATGAAAGGGATGAACACTGAAGCTTTCTTT | CASSQMKGMNTEAFF
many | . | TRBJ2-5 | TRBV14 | TGTGCGACGGGAGCGGGTGAGACCCAGTACTTC | CATGAGETQYF
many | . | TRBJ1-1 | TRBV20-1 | TGCAGTGTACCCCCGGACAGGAACACTGAAGCTTTCTTT | CSVPPDRNTEAFF
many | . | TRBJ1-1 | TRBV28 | TGTGCCAGCAGTTTGGCAGACAGACCTGAAGCTTTCTTT | CASSLADRPEAFF
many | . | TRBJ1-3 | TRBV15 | TGTGCCACCAGCAGAGATCACCTCTCCGTCTCTGGAAACACCATATATTTT | CATSRDHLSVSGNTIYF
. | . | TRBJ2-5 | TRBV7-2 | TGTGCCAGCAGGACCCGGGACATTGGTATTGGGGAAAAGACCCAGTACTTC | CASRTRDIGIGEKTQYF
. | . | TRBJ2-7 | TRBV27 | TGTGCCAGCAGTTTGGGAAGTATCGACGAGCAGTACTTC | CASSLGSIDEQYF
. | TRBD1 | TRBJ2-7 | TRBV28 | TGTGCCAGCAGTCTAGGACAGGGGGCCCACGAGCAATACTTC | CASSLGQGAHEQYF
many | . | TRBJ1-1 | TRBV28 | TGTGCCAGCAGTCCCGGACACGGGGCCGGTGAAGCTTTCTTT | CASSPGHGAGEAFF
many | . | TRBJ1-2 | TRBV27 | TGTGCCAGCAGTGGGGGGGGACCGGGGGGCTACACCTTC | CASSGGGPGGYTF
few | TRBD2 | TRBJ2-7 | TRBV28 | TGTGCCAGCAGTCTTGAGACTAGCGGGAGGGGCGAGCAGTACTTC | CASSLETSGRGEQYF
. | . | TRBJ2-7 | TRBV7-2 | TGTGCCAGCAGCTTAGAGATCGGGAGTGGCTACGAGCAGTGCTTC | CASSLEIGSGYEQCF
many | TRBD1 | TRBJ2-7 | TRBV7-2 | TGTGCCAGCAGCTTAGGAGGACAGGGGTACTACGAGCAGTACTTC | CASSLGGQGYYEQYF
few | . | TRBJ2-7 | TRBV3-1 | TGTGCCAGCAGCCAAGATCTACGGGAGTGGGAGCAGTACTTC | CASSQDLREWEQYF
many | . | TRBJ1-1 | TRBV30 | TGTGCCTGGAGTGTATTGGGGGCCCCTGAAGCTTTCTTT | CAWSVLGAPEAFF
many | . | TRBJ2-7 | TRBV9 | TGTGCCAGCAGCGTAGATGGGGTCGGCGAGCAGTACTTC | CASSVDGVGEQYF
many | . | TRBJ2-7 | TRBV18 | TGTGCCAGCTCACCAAGGACGGATTACGAGCAGTACTTC | CASSPRTDYEQYF
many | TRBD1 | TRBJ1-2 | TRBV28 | TGTGCCAGCACAGGGGGAGTGTCCTATGGCTACACCTTC | CASTGGVSYGYTF
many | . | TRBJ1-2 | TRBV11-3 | TGTGCCAGCAGCTTAGAGTCTCCGCGGAGGGAGGATAGCGGCTACACCTTC | CASSLESPRREDSGYTF
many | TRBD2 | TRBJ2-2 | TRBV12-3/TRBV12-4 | TGTGCCACCCGTGCCGGGACTAGCGGGGTATACACCGGGGAGCTGTTTTTT | CATRAGTSGVYTGELFF
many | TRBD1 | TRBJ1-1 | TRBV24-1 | TGTGCCACCAGTGATTTTGGACAGGGACCCACTGAAGCTTTCTTT | CATSDFGQGPTEAFF
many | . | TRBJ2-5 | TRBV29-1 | TGCAGCGTTGAACCGACAGAGGGTGTAGAGACCCAGTACTTC | CSVEPTEGVETQYF
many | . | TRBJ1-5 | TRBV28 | TGTGCCAGCAGTTTACGGTTGGGCCTGAATCAGCCCCAGCATTTT | CASSLRLGLNQPQHF
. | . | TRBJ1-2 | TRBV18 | TGTGCCAGCTCACCGGGTTGGGAAGGCGATGGCTACACCTTC | CASSPGWEGDGYTF
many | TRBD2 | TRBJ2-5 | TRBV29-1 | TGCAGCGTTAGGACTAGCGGGAGACGACGGCGGGGGTTACAAGAGACCCAGTACTTC | CSVRTSGRRRRGLQETQYF
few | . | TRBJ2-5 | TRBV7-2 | TGTGCCAGCAGCGACAGGACGGACCAAGAGACCCAGTACTTC | CASSDRTDQETQYF